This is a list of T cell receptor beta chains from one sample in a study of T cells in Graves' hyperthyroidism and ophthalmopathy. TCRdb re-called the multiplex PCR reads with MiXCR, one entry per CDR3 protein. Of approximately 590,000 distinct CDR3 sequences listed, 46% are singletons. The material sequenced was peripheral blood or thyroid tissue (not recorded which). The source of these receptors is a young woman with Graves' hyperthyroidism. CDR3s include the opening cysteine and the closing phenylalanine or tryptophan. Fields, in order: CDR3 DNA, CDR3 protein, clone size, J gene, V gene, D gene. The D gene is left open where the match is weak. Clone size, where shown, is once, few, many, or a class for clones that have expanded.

DNA: TGTGCCAGCCGACCCTCCAGCGGGAGTAGCGAGACCCAGTACTTC
CDR3: CASRPSSGSSETQYF
size: many
J: TRBJ2-5
V: TRBV2
D: TRBD2

DNA: TGTGCCACCAGCAGTGACTCGAGTCCCGGATATGGCTACACCTTC
CDR3: CATSSDSSPGYGYTF
size: .
J: TRBJ1-2
V: TRBV15
D: .

DNA: TGTGCCAGCAGCTTAATGACCGGGAACACTGAAGCTTTCTTT
CDR3: CASSLMTGNTEAFF
size: few
J: TRBJ1-1
V: TRBV7-2
D: .

DNA: TGTGCCAGCAGCTTAGCCCTAGCTCGCGAGCAGTACTTC
CDR3: CASSLALAREQYF
size: many
J: TRBJ2-7
V: TRBV7-2
D: .

DNA: TGCAGCGTTCTGACAGGGGGTAGCTATGGCTACACCTTC
CDR3: CSVLTGGSYGYTF
size: many
J: TRBJ1-2
V: TRBV29-1
D: TRBD1

DNA: TGTGCCAGCAGCCAAGATACCGGGGAGCCTAACTATGGCTACACCTTC
CDR3: CASSQDTGEPNYGYTF
size: .
J: TRBJ1-2
V: TRBV7-8
D: .

DNA: TGCAGCATCCTGTGGGGGGACAGGGAAAAACTGTTTTTT
CDR3: CSILWGDREKLFF
size: .
J: TRBJ1-4
V: TRBV29-1
D: TRBD1

DNA: TGTGCCAGTAGTAGGGATTACAGGGTTGGGAACACTGAAGCTTTCTTT
CDR3: CASSRDYRVGNTEAFF
size: few
J: TRBJ1-1
V: TRBV19
D: .

DNA: TGCAGCGTTGAGTTCCCGACAGCACAAGAGACCCAGTACTTC
CDR3: CSVEFPTAQETQYF
size: many
J: TRBJ2-5
V: TRBV29-1
D: .

DNA: TGTGCCAGCAGACGCAAGAACGGGGAGACCCAGTACTTC
CDR3: CASRRKNGETQYF
size: .
J: TRBJ2-5
V: TRBV9
D: .

DNA: TGTGCCAGCAGCCCAGTAGGGATGGGGTACTTC
CDR3: CASSPVGMGYF
size: many
J: TRBJ2-7
V: TRBV7-9
D: .